These 32 T cell receptor beta chains originate from one sample sequenced in a study of cytomegalovirus exposure and HLA in healthy donors. The primer mix had 60 Vbeta and 13 Jbeta primers. Sequencing used immunoSEQ multiplex PCR; TCRdb keeps in-frame clones, though not all of them. The sample holds 150,000 to 200,000 clones, about 81% seen once. Sequenced: PBMCs. The receptors stem from a man younger than 30 in good health and CMV-seronegative.

The chain uses TRBV29-1 and TRBJ2-1; 9 nucleotides agree with TRBD1. Germline-derived CDR1 and CDR2 are SQVTM and ANQGSEA. The CDR3 loop spans 14 amino acids. V was clipped by 7 bases and J by 4 bases; unmatched bases: 8. The CDR3 sequence: CSARDRALYNEQFF. The CDR3 DNA reads TGCAGCGCCCGGGACAGGGCCTTATACAATGAGCAGTTCTTC.

The V call is TRBV25-1, the J call TRBJ2-6; D is undetermined. CDR1 is MGHDK, CDR2 SYGVNS, per germline. The length of the CDR3 is 16 residues. Between the trimmed V and J ends, which lost 6 bases and 1 base, there was a span of 13 bases. Written as DNA, the CDR3 is TGTGCCAGCAGATACACGACAACTTCTGGGGCCAACGTCCTGACTTTC. This encodes CASRYTTTSGANVLTF.

The count of this clone is one. The chain employs TRBV4-1 and TRBJ1-2; perhaps TRBD1 as D (6 bases). This CDR3 is 13 amino acids long. Trimming removed 1 base from V and 9 bases from J, with 12 bases in between. Germline loops: CDR1 MGHRA, CDR2 YSYEKL. The CDR3 loop is CASSQVGGPSYTF. CDR3 coding DNA: TGCGCCAGCAGCCAAGTCGGGGGGCCTAGCTACACCTTC.

The chain has TRBV11-2 and TRBJ2-6; maybe TRBD2 (5 bases). Trimming took off 5 bases at V and 2 bases at J, with 7 bases between the two ends. Germline-derived CDR1 and CDR2 are SGHAT and FQNNGV. There are 14 residues in the CDR3. The CDR3 coding sequence is TGTGCCAGCAGCGGACTGACTGGGGCCAACGTCCTGACTTTC. This gives the protein CASSGLTGANVLTF.

The J gene is TRBJ1-1, the V gene TRBV13; maybe TRBD1 (6 bases). CDR3 length: 14 residues. Trimming took 5 bases from V and 1 from J, leaving 11 bases between them. CDR1 and CDR2 from the germline V gene are PRHDT and FYEKMQ (reference sequence). The CDR3 region is CASSPETGNTEAFF. CDR3 nucleotide sequence: TGTGCCAGCAGCCCCGAGACAGGGAACACTGAAGCTTTCTTT.

This clone has just a few counts. The chain combines TRBV4-2 with TRBJ2-5; D perhaps matches TRBD1 (5 bases). The germline V gene encodes CDR1 LGHNA and CDR2 YNFKEQ. With 3 bases removed from V and 3 bases from J, the gap between germline ends came to 8 bases. The CDR3 consists of 13 residues. CDR3 nucleotides: TGTGCCAGCAGCCAGGAGACAGAAGAGACCCAGTACTTC. It specifies CASSQETEETQYF.

The chain recombines TRBV10-2 with TRBJ1-6; tentative D call: TRBD1 (5 bases). The V end lost 7 bases, the J end lost 8 bases, and 12 bases lay between the germline ends. The CDR3 has 13 amino acids. Germline V CDR1 and CDR2: WSHSY, SAAADI. CDR3 sequence (DNA): TGCGCCAGCAATGACAGTCCTTATTCACCCCTCCACTTT. Translation gives CASNDSPYSPLHF.

The chain employs TRBV7-2 and TRBJ2-5; a weak D match, TRBD1 (5 bases). The CDR3 has 13 residues. The V end lost 1 base, the J end lost 3 bases, and 6 bases lay between the germline ends. The germline V gene encodes CDR1 SGHTA and CDR2 FQGNSA. This chain's CDR3 is CASSLGQKETQYF. CDR3 DNA: TGTGCCAGCAGCTTAGGACAGAAAGAGACCCAGTACTTC.

The sample holds a few counts of this clone. This chain links TRBV18 with TRBJ2-7; TRBD1 matches at 8 bases. V gave up 8 bases and J gave up 6 bases; unmatched junction bases: 9. Looked up from germline, CDR1 is KGHSH and CDR2 is LQKENI. The CDR3 loop spans 13 amino acids. The CDR3 region is CASLQGVGGEQYF. Here the CDR3 DNA reads TGTGCCAGCCTACAGGGGGTTGGAGGCGAGCAGTACTTC.

This chain connects TRBV6-1 to TRBJ1-5; 9 nucleotides line up with TRBD1. The length of the CDR3 is 15 residues. V lost 7 bases, J lost 4 bases, and 8 bases stayed unmatched. The germline gives CDR1 MNHNS, CDR2 SASEGT. CDR3 DNA sequence: TGTGCCAGCAAACCGGGACAGGGAACGAATCAGCCCCAGCATTTT. This gives the protein CASKPGQGTNQPQHF.

The rearrangement joins TRBV5-5 to TRBJ2-5; 10 bases map to TRBD2. The ends lost 4 bases at V and 5 bases at J; junction bases unmatched: 2. Germline CDR1 reads SGHKS; CDR2 reads YYEKEE (reference sequence). This CDR3 has 13 residues. The DNA for the CDR3 is TGTGCCAGCAGCGTAGCGGGAGGTGAGACCCAGTACTTC. This encodes CASSVAGGETQYF.

The gene calls are TRBV7-8 and TRBJ1-6; the match to TRBD1 covers 7 bases. The germline CDR1 and CDR2 sequences are SGHVS and FQNEAQ. V was pared by 5 bases and J by 13 bases, with 11 bases of the junction left unmatched. The CDR3 sequence is 14 residues long. The DNA of the CDR3 is TGTGCCAGCAGCACCGGACAGGCCTGGATTCCCCTCCACTTT. This codes for CASSTGQAWIPLHF.

V and J are TRBV5-1 and TRBJ2-3; tentative D call: TRBD2 (7 bases). Trimming shortened V by 0 bases and J by 1 base, and 15 bases separated the two germline ends. The CDR3 has 17 residues. Germline lookup yields CDR1 SGHRS and CDR2 YFSETQ. The CDR3 region is CASSLAYRRGRTDTQYF. CDR3 sequence (DNA): TGCGCCAGCAGCTTGGCCTATAGGCGGGGGCGCACAGATACGCAGTATTTT.

This clone showed up just a few times. The J gene is TRBJ2-2, the V gene TRBV4-2, with 8 bases fitting TRBD2. The germline V gene encodes CDR1 LGHNA and CDR2 YNFKEQ. This CDR3 has 17 amino acids. Losses at the gene ends were 4 bases for V and 6 bases for J; bases not matched to a gene: 13. CDR3 sequence reads: CASSPPGTRSQAGELFF. DNA for the CDR3: TGTGCCAGCAGCCCTCCCGGGACTAGGAGCCAAGCCGGGGAGCTGTTTTTT.

V is TRBV5-1 and J is TRBJ2-3; 7 nucleotides align to TRBD2. The CDR3 is made up of 16 amino acids. V lost 1 base and J lost 1; bases outside the gene matches: 6. The germline CDR1 and CDR2 sequences are SGHRS and YFSETQ. The CDR3 DNA follows: TGCGCCAGCAGCTTGAATCATGGGGGGGGCACAGATACGCAGTATTTT. Translated: CASSLNHGGGTDTQYF.

The chain recombines TRBV2 with TRBJ2-5; D not certain. CDR1 SNHLY and CDR2 FYNNEI come from the germline V gene. The CDR3 runs 13 residues. The ends were cut back, 1 base at V and 3 bases at J, with 6 bases in the middle. CDR3 sequence: CASSEVYEETQYF. The CDR3 DNA reads as TGTGCCAGCAGTGAAGTCTATGAAGAGACCCAGTACTTC.

The chain joins TRBV10-3 to TRBJ1-5; D ambiguous. The germline V and J ends were trimmed by 4 bases and 1 base, with 5 bases remaining between them. Germline V lookup: CDR1 ENHRY, CDR2 SYGVKD. The CDR3 runs to 13 residues. This CDR3 reads CAISGGSNQPQHF. The CDR3 DNA sequence: TGTGCCATCAGTGGCGGAAGCAATCAGCCCCAGCATTTT.

This chain uses TRBV6-5 with TRBJ1-5, with 9 bases matching TRBD1. There are 15 residues in the CDR3. With 6 bases clipped from V and 0 bases from J, the junction kept 3 bases outside the gene matches. CDR1 and CDR2 (germline): MNHEY, SVGAGI. As DNA, the CDR3 is TGTGCCAGCAGGAGGGACAGGGATAGCAATCAGCCCCAGCATTTT. Protein: CASRRDRDSNQPQHF.

The genes are TRBV11-3 and TRBJ2-7; D uncertain. The germline V gene encodes CDR1 SGHNT and CDR2 YENEEA. V was clipped by 4 bases and J by 0 bases, with 10 bases between them. CDR3 length: 14 residues. CDR3 loop: CASSSYLVSYEQYF. CDR3 sequence (DNA): TGTGCCAGCAGCTCGTACTTGGTCTCCTACGAGCAGTACTTC.

The J gene is TRBJ2-7, the V gene TRBV6-6; D is unresolved. The CDR3 runs 13 residues. CDR1 is MNHNY and CDR2 is SVGAGI in the germline V gene (reference sequence). The ends were cut back, 7 bases at V and 5 bases at J, with 15 bases in the middle. The CDR3 coding sequence is TGTGCCAGCACCGCTAGTTTTCTTGACGAGCAGTACTTC. It specifies CASTASFLDEQYF.

The chain is built from TRBV6-4 and TRBJ2-1, with D unclear. CDR1 and CDR2 from the germline V gene are MRHNA and SNTAGT. The CDR3 loop spans 13 amino acids. V was cut by 3 bases and J by 11 bases, with 14 bases left in between. CDR3 sequence: CASSEHWAMKQFF. In DNA form, the CDR3 reads TGTGCCAGCAGTGAACACTGGGCCATGAAGCAGTTCTTC.

The chain combines TRBV10-1 with TRBJ2-1; D might be TRBD2 (5 bases). This CDR3 has 16 residues. Germline V gives CDR1 WNHNN, CDR2 SYGVQD (reference sequence). The V gene lost 0 bases and the J gene lost 3 bases, with 12 bases spanning the gap. The CDR3 spells CASSESSQAGYNEQFF. DNA of the CDR3: TGCGCCAGCAGTGAGTCAAGCCAGGCGGGCTACAATGAGCAGTTCTTC.

The CDR3 is CASSQIAATGTGELFF. The CDR3 DNA is TGCGCCAGCAGCCAAATAGCGGCGACGGGCACCGGGGAGCTGTTTTTT. The gene calls are TRBV4-3 and TRBJ2-2; D possibly corresponds to TRBD2 (6 bases). This CDR3 spans 16 amino acids. Deletions cut 2 bases from V and 4 bases from J, with 14 bases between. Germline V gene lookup returns CDR1 LGHNA and CDR2 YSLEER.

The V and J genes are TRBV19 and TRBJ2-7; perhaps TRBD1 as D (5 bases). Germline V CDR1 and CDR2: LNHDA, SQIVND (reference sequence). The CDR3 totals 13 residues. The germline V and J ends were trimmed by 4 bases and 2 bases, with 9 bases remaining between them. The CDR3 loop is CASSKAGTYEQYF. CDR3 nucleotide sequence: TGTGCCAGTAGTAAGGCAGGGACCTACGAGCAGTACTTC.

The rearrangement joins TRBV19 to TRBJ1-5; the D gene is possibly TRBD1 (6 bases). The CDR3 is 12 residues long. Germline V gene data show CDR1 as LNHDA and CDR2 as SQIVND (reference sequence). The V end was cut by 7 bases, the J end by 6 bases, with 10 bases between. The CDR3 DNA sequence: TGTGCCAGTACCGCAGGGGTTCAGCCCCAGCATTTT. Translated, it gives CASTAGVQPQHF. Variable domain in full (rest from reference TRBV19 and TRBJ1-5): DGGITQSPKYLFRKEGQNVTLSCEQNLNHDAMYWYRQDPGQGLRLIYYSQIVNDFQKGDIAEGYSVSREKKESFPLTVTSAQKNPTAFYLCASTAGVQPQHFGDGTRLSIL.

The J gene is TRBJ2-7, the V gene TRBV11-2; no firm D call. There are 13 residues in the CDR3. Trimming removed 5 bases from V and 2 bases from J, with 10 bases in between. Germline CDR1 SGHAT, CDR2 FQNNGV. CDR3 nucleotides: TGTGCCAGCAGCCTTGGCCGGGCCTACGAGCAGTACTTC. Translation: CASSLGRAYEQYF.

The chain recombines TRBV6-1 with TRBJ1-2; D is perhaps TRBD1 (6 bases). This CDR3 spans 12 amino acids. Germline assignment: CDR1 MNHNS and CDR2 SASEGT. The ends were cut back, 0 bases at V and 8 bases at J, with 7 bases in the middle. CDR3 nucleotides: TGTGCCAGCAGTGAAGCGGGGGCCGGCTACACCTTC. This sequence encodes CASSEAGAGYTF.

The chain combines TRBV27 with TRBJ2-7, with TRBD2 as a possible D gene (6 bases). The V end lost 2 bases, the J end lost 0 bases, and 11 bases lay between the germline ends. The CDR3 totals 15 residues. Per the germline V gene, CDR1 is MNHEY and CDR2 is SMNVEV (reference sequence). The CDR3 loop reads CASSLDSRGSYEQYF. DNA of the CDR3: TGTGCCAGCAGTTTAGATTCGCGGGGCTCCTACGAGCAGTACTTC.

J is TRBJ2-3 and V is TRBV11-2; 8 bases map to TRBD2. The V segment lost 1 base and the J segment 3 bases; nucleotides outside the gene matches: 9. The CDR3 spans 17 residues. Germline V lookup: CDR1 SGHAT, CDR2 FQNNGV. CDR3 sequence (DNA): TGTGCCAGCAGCTTAGCCCCCTGGGCGGGGGGAACAGATACGCAGTATTTT. Translated: CASSLAPWAGGTDTQYF.

The chain is built from TRBV4-3 and TRBJ2-7, with TRBD2 matching over 9 bases. V lost 0 bases, J lost 3 bases, and 6 bases stayed unmatched. The germline V gene has CDR1 LGHNA and CDR2 YSLEER. This CDR3 is 16 amino acids long. CDR3 loop: CASSQDLSSGVYEQYF. The CDR3 DNA sequence: TGCGCCAGCAGCCAAGATCTGTCTAGCGGGGTCTACGAGCAGTACTTC.

The J gene is TRBJ2-7, the V gene TRBV27, with a weak D call TRBD2 (7 bases). Trimming pared 2 bases from V and 1 base from J, leaving 12 bases between. CDR3 length equals 15 residues. From germline, CDR1 is MNHEY and CDR2 SMNVEV (reference sequence). The CDR3, as DNA: TGTGCCAGCAGTTTAGGGGGGGCAGGGTCCTACGAGCAGTACTTC. It specifies CASSLGGAGSYEQYF.

The CDR3 DNA follows: TGTGCCAGCAGCGTAAATGGGCGGGAGCTAGCCTACGAGCAGTACTTC. It encodes CASSVNGRELAYEQYF. The rearrangement joins TRBV9 to TRBJ2-7; 7 nucleotides match TRBD2. The CDR3 has 16 residues. Losses at the gene ends were 1 base for V and 2 bases for J; bases not matched to a gene: 9. Per germline, CDR1 SGDLS and CDR2 YYNGEE.